This is a list of T cell receptor beta chains from one sample in a study of shared clonotypes between healthy human individuals. Profiling relied on immunoSEQ multiplex PCR, and the TCRdb table lists in-frame clones only, not all of them. This table has about 2.4 million clones, approximately 94% appearing once. Sequenced material: naive CD4+ T cells from PBMCs. These TCRs come from a man aged 18 to 29 in good health. Some clones in this sample may be carry-over from other donors' samples. CDR3s include the opening cysteine and the closing phenylalanine or tryptophan. A D gene is named only where the DNA matches it firmly. Size tells how often a clone was seen (once, few, many) or the class of an expanded clone, and some rows leave it out.

13 | TRBJ1-2 | - | TRBV7-9 | - | CASSLVGGAGYTF | TGTGCCAGCAGCTTAGTAGGCGGGGCAGGCTACACCTTC
15 | TRBJ2-1 | - | TRBV18 | TRBD2 | CASSPGRGGYNEQFF | TGTGCCAGCTCACCAGGTCGGGGGGGGTACAATGAGCAGTTCTTC
16 | TRBJ1-1 | once | TRBV5-8 | TRBD1 | CASSSSRQGIGTEAFF | TGTGCCAGCAGCTCCTCCCGACAGGGGATTGGCACTGAAGCTTTCTTT
12 | TRBJ1-2 | - | TRBV29-1 | - | CSVEDGTNGYTF | TGCAGCGTTGAAGATGGGACCAATGGCTACACCTTC
13 | TRBJ1-3 | - | TRBV7-2 | - | CASSQTDGNTIYF | TGTGCCAGCAGCCAGACAGATGGAAACACCATATATTTT
12 | TRBJ2-4 | once | TRBV28 | - | CASSPGVGLWYF | TGTGCCAGCAGCCCAGGGGTGGGATTGTGGTACTTC
15 | TRBJ1-5 | few | TRBV7-2 | TRBD1 | CASSLYRGGGQPQHF | TGTGCCAGCAGCCTCTACAGGGGCGGGGGTCAGCCCCAGCATTTT
21 | TRBJ1-1 | - | TRBV18 | - | CASSPTTKVKDLVILPTEAFF | TGTGCCAGCTCACCAACGACGAAGGTGAAGGATCTTGTGATCTTGCCCACTGAAGCTTTCTTT
17 | TRBJ2-1 | - | TRBV7-7 | TRBD2 | CASSQGLAGEGYNEQFF | TGTGCCAGCAGCCAAGGACTAGCGGGAGAAGGCTACAATGAGCAGTTCTTC
15 | TRBJ1-5 | - | TRBV9 | TRBD1 | CASSVGGTENQPQHF | TGTGCCAGCAGCGTAGGAGGGACAGAGAATCAGCCCCAGCATTTT
16 | TRBJ2-2 | - | TRBV7-9 | TRBD2 | CASSLGSGSNTGELFF | TGTGCCAGCAGCTTAGGGAGCGGGAGTAATACCGGGGAGCTGTTTTTT
15 | TRBJ2-2 | - | TRBV30 | - | CAWRGGGPYTGELFF | TGTGCCTGGAGGGGCGGCGGGCCCTACACCGGGGAGCTGTTTTTT
16 | TRBJ1-5 | - | TRBV6-6 | - | CASSLLGQGSNQPQHF | TGTGCCAGCAGCCTCCTCGGGCAGGGTAGCAATCAGCCCCAGCATTTT
15 | TRBJ1-1 | - | TRBV5-4 | - | CASSGGDTLNTEAFF | TGTGCCAGCAGCGGTGGGGACACCTTGAACACTGAAGCTTTCTTT
13 | TRBJ2-1 | - | TRBV29-1 | TRBD1 | CSARDRPYNEQFF | TGCAGCGCCCGGGACAGACCCTACAATGAGCAGTTCTTC
17 | TRBJ1-3 | - | TRBV9 | TRBD1 | CASSVEGTGNSGNTIYF | TGTGCCAGCAGCGTAGAGGGGACAGGGAACTCTGGAAACACCATATATTTT
15 | TRBJ2-2 | - | TRBV6-1 | - | CASSAKGQTTGELFF | TGTGCCAGCAGTGCCAAGGGACAAACCACCGGGGAGCTGTTTTTT
16 | TRBJ2-1 | - | TRBV5-1 | - | CASSRNRELRYNEQFF | TGCGCCAGCAGTCGGAACCGGGAGCTACGGTACAATGAGCAGTTCTTC
14 | TRBJ2-2 | - | TRBV2 | - | CASSVAWNTGELFF | TGTGCCAGCAGTGTCGCCTGGAACACCGGGGAGCTGTTTTTT
19 | TRBJ1-1 | - | TRBV5-1 | TRBD1 | CASSLDRGRSPTMNTEAFF | TGCGCCAGCAGCTTGGACAGGGGTCGGAGTCCGACGATGAACACTGAAGCTTTCTTT
15 | TRBJ2-6 | - | TRBV5-1 | - | CASSLPGAGANVLTF | TGCGCCAGCAGCTTGCCTGGGGCTGGGGCCAACGTCCTGACTTTC
14 | TRBJ1-2 | - | TRBV9 | TRBD1 | CASSARTGYYGYTF | TGTGCCAGCAGCGCCCGGACAGGGTACTATGGCTACACCTTC
15 | TRBJ2-5 | - | TRBV5-4 | TRBD1 | CASSLNRGLQETQYF | TGTGCCAGCAGCTTGAACAGGGGTCTCCAAGAGACCCAGTACTTC
15 | TRBJ2-7 | - | TRBV7-2 | TRBD2 | CASSPGSGVPYEQYF | TGTGCCAGCAGCCCGGGGAGCGGGGTCCCCTACGAGCAGTACTTC
15 | TRBJ2-1 | once | TRBV10-1 | - | CASSESKLTGGLQFF | TGCGCCAGCAGTGAGTCGAAACTAACCGGGGGTCTGCAGTTCTTC
14 | TRBJ2-7 | - | TRBV7-8 | - | CASSLPGQTYEQYF | TGTGCCAGCAGCTTACCGGGGCAGACCTACGAGCAGTACTTC
13 | TRBJ1-3 | - | TRBV28 | - | CASKFEGTYTIYF | TGTGCCAGCAAGTTTGAGGGGACCTACACCATATATTTT
14 | TRBJ2-7 | - | TRBV19 | - | CASSRAGQLYEQYF | TGTGCCAGTAGTCGAGCGGGACAGTTGTACGAGCAGTACTTC
15 | TRBJ1-6 | - | TRBV2 | - | CASSERWTANSPLHF | TGTGCCAGCAGTGAACGTTGGACAGCTAATTCACCCCTCCACTTT
14 | TRBJ1-2 | - | TRBV27 | - | CASSLDSRMYGYTF | TGTGCCAGCAGTTTGGACAGTAGAATGTATGGCTACACCTTC
15 | TRBJ1-6 | - | TRBV28 | - | CASSPWGDYNSPLHF | TGTGCCAGCAGCCCCTGGGGGGACTATAATTCACCCCTCCACTTT
14 | TRBJ2-3 | once | TRBV27 | - | CASGLWAVGNTQYF | TGTGCCAGCGGGCTTTGGGCGGTGGGAAATACGCAGTATTTT
16 | TRBJ2-7 | - | TRBV4-2 | TRBD2 | CASSSVIIAGVWEQYF | TGTGCCAGCAGCTCGGTGATCATCGCGGGGGTTTGGGAGCAGTACTTC
15 | TRBJ2-7 | - | TRBV18 | - | CASSPMGGRNYEQYF | TGTGCCAGCTCACCTATGGGGGGTCGGAACTACGAGCAGTACTTC
17 | TRBJ1-3 | once | TRBV11-2 | - | CASSSPVEGMEGNTIYF | TGTGCCAGCAGCTCGCCTGTCGAGGGTATGGAAGGGAACACCATATATTTT
13 | TRBJ2-5 | - | TRBV5-6 | TRBD1 | CASSLGPQGAQYF | TGTGCCAGCAGCTTGGGACCTCAGGGGGCCCAGTACTTC
18 | TRBJ2-2 | - | TRBV19 | TRBD2 | CASSTPFLAGPNTGELFF | TGTGCCAGTAGTACGCCGTTCCTAGCGGGCCCGAACACCGGGGAGCTGTTTTTT
13 | TRBJ1-2 | - | TRBV10-3 | - | CAITGTSGEGYTF | TGTGCCATCACAGGGACCTCGGGGGAGGGCTACACCTTC
16 | TRBJ2-3 | - | TRBV18 | TRBD2 | CASSSGLAGSTDTQYF | TGTGCCAGCTCATCTGGACTAGCGGGGAGCACAGATACGCAGTATTTT
15 | TRBJ1-1 | - | TRBV9 | - | CASSVGGGAGTEAFF | TGTGCCAGCAGCGTAGGAGGAGGGGCCGGTACTGAAGCTTTCTTT
13 | TRBJ1-5 | - | TRBV7-2 | - | CASSLSRDQPQHF | TGTGCCAGCAGCTTATCCAGGGATCAGCCCCAGCATTTT
14 | TRBJ1-1 | - | TRBV28 | TRBD1 | CASSSGTENTEAFF | TGTGCCAGCAGTTCTGGGACAGAGAACACTGAAGCTTTCTTT
13 | TRBJ2-1 | - | TRBV18 | - | CASSPRQFHEQFF | TGTGCCAGCTCACCAAGGCAGTTTCATGAGCAGTTCTTC
13 | TRBJ2-1 | - | TRBV30 | TRBD2 | CAWSPGLANEQFF | TGTGCCTGGTCCCCAGGACTAGCAAATGAGCAGTTCTTC
11 | TRBJ2-1 | - | TRBV6-5 | - | CASTGYNEQFF | TGTGCCAGCACCGGCTACAATGAGCAGTTCTTC
10 | TRBJ1-2 | - | TRBV2 | - | CASSEMGWTF | TGTGCCAGCAGTGAGATGGGGTGGACCTTC
14 | TRBJ2-7 | - | TRBV18 | TRBD1 | CASSPGQGFYEQYF | TGTGCCAGCTCACCAGGACAGGGGTTCTACGAGCAGTACTTC
11 | TRBJ1-4 | - | TRBV20-1 | - | CSLSANEKLFF | TGCAGCCTGAGCGCTAATGAAAAACTGTTTTTT
16 | TRBJ2-5 | - | TRBV28 | TRBD2 | CASSPPGLAVGKTQYF | TGTGCCAGCAGTCCGCCGGGACTAGCGGTGGGTAAAACCCAGTACTTC
13 | TRBJ2-1 | - | TRBV7-3 | - | CASSPDAEIGQFF | TGTGCCAGCAGCCCGGACGCCGAAATTGGGCAGTTCTTC
18 | TRBJ1-5 | - | TRBV18 | TRBD1 | CASSLYPGQGEGNQPQHF | TGTGCCAGCTCGCTGTATCCGGGACAGGGTGAAGGCAATCAGCCCCAGCATTTT
16 | TRBJ2-2 | - | TRBV28 | TRBD2 | CASSLMGLAGVGELFF | TGTGCCAGCAGTTTAATGGGACTAGCGGGAGTAGGGGAGCTGTTTTTT
16 | TRBJ2-7 | once | TRBV6-5 | - | CASSYSFWGTGYEQYF | TGTGCCAGCAGTTACTCATTCTGGGGGACGGGCTACGAGCAGTACTTC
14 | TRBJ2-1 | once | TRBV7-3 | - | CASSLIDSYNEQFF | TGTGCCAGCAGCTTAATTGACAGTTACAATGAGCAGTTCTTC
15 | TRBJ1-4 | - | TRBV30 | TRBD1 | CAWSGYRGVAEKLFF | TGTGCCTGGAGTGGTTACAGGGGGGTAGCCGAAAAACTGTTTTTT
14 | TRBJ2-1 | - | TRBV5-1 | - | CASSLEAMYNEQFF | TGCGCCAGCAGCTTGGAGGCGATGTACAATGAGCAGTTCTTC
16 | TRBJ2-4 | - | TRBV5-5 | - | CASSLMRALAPNIQYF | TGTGCCAGCAGCTTGATGAGGGCGTTAGCCCCAAACATTCAGTACTTC
11 | TRBJ2-7 | - | TRBV7-2 | - | CASSLDYEQYF | TGTGCCAGCTCCCTAGACTACGAGCAGTACTTC
12 | TRBJ1-1 | few | TRBV6-5 | - | CASSYKTGRAFF | TGTGCCAGCAGTTATAAAACAGGGAGGGCTTTCTTT
15 | TRBJ2-2 | - | TRBV7-2 | TRBD1 | CASSPGTGHTGELFF | TGTGCCAGCAGCCCCGGGACAGGTCACACCGGGGAGCTGTTTTTT